The TCR beta chain under discussion was sequenced for a study of T cell changes during pregnancy in multiple sclerosis (dated by TCRdb to between 2018 and 2021). Concerning the study at large: The study examined how the T cell repertoire changed over the course of pregnancy in women with multiple sclerosis.

As to this clone: Its antigen is currently not known. No base quality values were provided; no much bigger clone lies one nucleotide off.

The method behind the library was the immunoSEQ multiplex PCR assay. The clones in this table, taken by TCRdb from immuneACCESS, are in-frame only. Not every clone is retained; where verified, under half of the shortfall comes from an unresolved V gene, and the cause of the rest is unknown. Here the sample has some 38,000 clones; around 90% occur a single time. Almost 7% of the sample rests with the top ten. Material: CD8+ T cells from peripheral blood mononuclear cells, obtained in the third trimester of pregnancy. The source of this sequence is a female donor with multiple sclerosis, enrolled in a pregnancy study.

The CDR3 is CASSRKGAENEQYF. The DNA reads TGTGCCAGCAGCCGTAAGGGGGCGGAGAACGAGCAGTACTTC. The chain is assembled from TRBV6-5 and TRBJ2-7; a stretch of 7 junction bases matches TRBD1. The germline V gene encodes CDR1 MNHEY and CDR2 SVGAGI. The CDR3 contains 14 residues, cysteine and phenylalanine counted. Here the CDR3 DNA is all that survives: 42 bases in frame from base 1. Germline trimming: 6 bases from V, 5 bases from J; junction bases outside gene matches: 10.